The rows below give T cell receptor beta chains drawn from one sample of a study of cytomegalovirus exposure and HLA in healthy donors. Sequencing was performed with immunoSEQ multiplex PCR; in TCRdb, only in-frame clones are kept and a portion is missing. This sample has about 150,000 clones, with less than 80% found just once. The sample consisted of PBMCs. These receptors originate from a man younger than 40 in good health and CMV-seronegative. Each CDR3 is given without its conserved first and last residue. Clone sizes are given selectively: once, few, many, or a class where the clone is expanded.

V gene: TRBV6-1; clone size: once; J gene: TRBJ1-5; CDR3 protein: ASSDATGSNQPQH
V gene: TRBV5-1; clone size: .; J gene: TRBJ1-1; CDR3 protein: ASSFRDLNTEAF
V gene: TRBV5-1; clone size: .; J gene: TRBJ2-5; CDR3 protein: ASSLSSSGGGETQY
V gene: TRBV5-1; clone size: .; J gene: TRBJ2-7; CDR3 protein: ASSLALAGDAYEQY
V gene: TRBV5-1; clone size: .; J gene: TRBJ1-2; CDR3 protein: ASSLGDLGGLGGYT
V gene: TRBV13; clone size: .; J gene: TRBJ1-6; CDR3 protein: ASSLGHLNSPLH
V gene: TRBV27; clone size: .; J gene: TRBJ1-2; CDR3 protein: ASSPLMTGVKGYT
V gene: TRBV4-2; clone size: .; J gene: TRBJ2-3; CDR3 protein: ASSQDRGTDTQY
V gene: TRBV9; clone size: .; J gene: TRBJ1-2; CDR3 protein: ASSAGGQGHYGYT
V gene: TRBV27; clone size: few; J gene: TRBJ1-4; CDR3 protein: ASSPTGGPLDEKLF
V gene: TRBV6-1; clone size: .; J gene: TRBJ1-2; CDR3 protein: ASSKVHVNYGYT
V gene: TRBV4-1; clone size: few; J gene: TRBJ1-1; CDR3 protein: ASSHSRVKSTEAF
V gene: TRBV9; clone size: .; J gene: TRBJ1-1; CDR3 protein: ASSGGQYTEAF
V gene: TRBV7-2; clone size: once; J gene: TRBJ2-7; CDR3 protein: ASSLRGGARDEQY
V gene: TRBV7-9; clone size: .; J gene: TRBJ2-7; CDR3 protein: ASSLISDRVGEQY
V gene: TRBV7-9; clone size: few; J gene: TRBJ2-7; CDR3 protein: ASSPGQSSYEQY
V gene: TRBV2; clone size: .; J gene: TRBJ1-1; CDR3 protein: ASSEALIQGSTEAF
V gene: TRBV5-4; clone size: few; J gene: TRBJ1-2; CDR3 protein: ASSSTGASGYT
V gene: TRBV13; clone size: .; J gene: TRBJ1-1; CDR3 protein: ASSLGTGGVFTEAF
V gene: TRBV6-1; clone size: .; J gene: TRBJ1-2; CDR3 protein: ASSEQSMVGYT
V gene: TRBV6-1; clone size: .; J gene: TRBJ2-3; CDR3 protein: ASTGITTDTQY
V gene: TRBV5-6; clone size: .; J gene: TRBJ1-2; CDR3 protein: ASSVRGAGRLRGYT
V gene: TRBV28; clone size: few; J gene: TRBJ2-6; CDR3 protein: ASSLFQRGSSGANVLT
V gene: TRBV19; clone size: .; J gene: TRBJ1-1; CDR3 protein: ASSLSSGGYSEAF
V gene: TRBV28; clone size: .; J gene: TRBJ1-1; CDR3 protein: ASGYNRAPEAF
V gene: TRBV7-8; clone size: once; J gene: TRBJ2-2; CDR3 protein: ASSLQGSGTGELF
V gene: TRBV4-3; clone size: .; J gene: TRBJ2-3; CDR3 protein: ASSQEVTVGADTQY
V gene: TRBV6-4; clone size: few; J gene: TRBJ2-1; CDR3 protein: ASRGQSSNEQF
V gene: TRBV7-6; clone size: few; J gene: TRBJ2-4; CDR3 protein: ASSSGQGMAKNIQY
V gene: TRBV18; clone size: .; J gene: TRBJ2-3; CDR3 protein: ASSPSSTDTQY
V gene: TRBV5-1; clone size: .; J gene: TRBJ2-7; CDR3 protein: ASSLVFYMETPLRGGEGLHEQY
V gene: TRBV7-9; clone size: .; J gene: TRBJ1-1; CDR3 protein: ASSWGGREAF
V gene: TRBV6-1; clone size: few; J gene: TRBJ2-3; CDR3 protein: ASSDRPLTDTQY
V gene: TRBV5-1; clone size: .; J gene: TRBJ2-1; CDR3 protein: ASSSPGGVEQF
V gene: TRBV7-9; clone size: .; J gene: TRBJ1-1; CDR3 protein: ASSLARRLNTEAF
V gene: TRBV5-8; clone size: .; J gene: TRBJ1-6; CDR3 protein: ASSLRQGPGSSPLH
V gene: TRBV5-1; clone size: .; J gene: TRBJ1-4; CDR3 protein: ASSHGSNGEKLF
V gene: TRBV5-1; clone size: .; J gene: TRBJ1-5; CDR3 protein: ASSLDRGSNQPQH
V gene: TRBV6-1; clone size: .; J gene: TRBJ2-7; CDR3 protein: ASIGVRGLSYEQY
V gene: TRBV2; clone size: .; J gene: TRBJ2-3; CDR3 protein: ASSELAGLAGGLRSTDTQY
V gene: TRBV6-4; clone size: .; J gene: TRBJ1-2; CDR3 protein: ASSVTLGGGYGYT
V gene: TRBV7-9; clone size: .; J gene: TRBJ1-4; CDR3 protein: ASSSPVAGTNEKLF
V gene: TRBV7-3; clone size: few; J gene: TRBJ2-5; CDR3 protein: ASSLRVRETQY
V gene: TRBV7-9; clone size: .; J gene: TRBJ2-3; CDR3 protein: ASSTGASGGPRADTQY
V gene: TRBV4-2; clone size: .; J gene: TRBJ1-5; CDR3 protein: ASSQETANQPQH
V gene: TRBV13; clone size: .; J gene: TRBJ2-2; CDR3 protein: ASSLGWQGDTGELF
V gene: TRBV29-1; clone size: .; J gene: TRBJ1-1; CDR3 protein: SVEKGAREAF
V gene: TRBV5-1; clone size: .; J gene: TRBJ2-7; CDR3 protein: ASSLAGELVHEQY
V gene: TRBV7-8; clone size: .; J gene: TRBJ2-3; CDR3 protein: ASSPSGGAGDTQY